A single sample gave rise to the 27 T cell receptor beta chains below, sequenced in a study of cytomegalovirus exposure and HLA in healthy donors. Measured with immunoSEQ multiplex PCR; TCRdb has only the in-frame clones, and not every one. Found here are 200,000 to 250,000 clones, roughly 91% of them singletons; the top ten hold about 2%. The sample comprised PBMCs. The receptor source for this set is a woman between 18 and 29 years old in good health and CMV-seropositive.

The chain links TRBV25-1 to TRBJ1-1; 7 positions agree with TRBD1. Germline trimming cut 9 bases from V and 8 bases from J; bases unmatched to any gene: 9. Germline lookup yields CDR1 MGHDK and CDR2 SYGVNS. The CDR3 covers 12 residues. DNA of the CDR3: TGTGCCAGTCGACAGGGCCGGTTGGAAGCTTTCTTT. Protein sequence: CASRQGRLEAFF.

The chain employs TRBV6-5 and TRBJ2-7; 8 bases line up with TRBD1. The CDR3 totals 13 residues. Germline V CDR1 and CDR2: MNHEY, SVGAGI. Unmatched junction bases numbered 6, after V lost 5 bases and J lost 6 bases. The CDR3 protein is CASSPRGLSEQYF. The DNA of the CDR3 is TGTGCCAGCAGTCCCAGGGGGCTTAGCGAGCAGTACTTC.

V is TRBV9 and J is TRBJ2-1, with D possibly TRBD2 on 5 matching bases. Trimming pared 3 bases from V and 4 bases from J, leaving 20 bases between. This CDR3 spans 17 amino acids. The germline V gene has CDR1 SGDLS and CDR2 YYNGEE. CDR3 DNA: TGTGCCAGCAGCGCCTCGCCGGCGCGGGCCCTTTACAATGAGCAGTTCTTC. Encoded protein: CASSASPARALYNEQFF.

This sequence joins TRBV27 and TRBJ1-1; possibly TRBD1 for D (5 bases). Trimming took off 11 bases at V and 4 bases at J, with 17 bases between the two ends. This CDR3 is built from 13 residues. Germline assignment: CDR1 MNHEY and CDR2 SMNVEV (reference sequence). This CDR3 is CAVGQGGSTEAFF. DNA of the CDR3: TGTGCCGTAGGCCAGGGAGGCAGCACTGAAGCTTTCTTT.

The CDR3 here is CASSADRDSAYNEQFF. CDR3 nucleotide sequence: TGTGCCAGCAGCGCAGACCGAGACTCTGCCTACAATGAGCAGTTCTTC. The rearrangement links TRBV14 to TRBJ2-1; no definite D call. Looked up from germline, CDR1 is SGHDN and CDR2 is FVKESK. V gave up 5 bases and J gave up 2 bases, with 16 bases separating them. CDR3 size: 16 residues.

The V call is TRBV7-8, the J call TRBJ1-1, with a weak D call TRBD1 (6 bases). Germline V gives CDR1 SGHVS, CDR2 FQNEAQ. The germline V and J ends were trimmed by 3 bases and 1 base, with 9 bases remaining between them. This CDR3 has 14 amino acids. The CDR3 bases are TGTGCCAGCAGCTTCCAGGGGACGAACACTGAAGCTTTCTTT. The encoded protein is CASSFQGTNTEAFF.

This clone was recorded a few times. The rearrangement uses TRBV6-1 and TRBJ1-5, with D possibly TRBD1 on 6 matching bases. Germline assignment: CDR1 MNHNS and CDR2 SASEGT. Trimming left V 3 bases short and J 3 bases short, with 15 bases between. The CDR3 consists of 16 residues. The CDR3 region is CASSEFDRPDNQPQHF. CDR3 DNA sequence: TGTGCCAGCAGTGAGTTCGACAGGCCCGACAATCAGCCCCAGCATTTT.

The chain joins TRBV7-8 to TRBJ1-1, with D perhaps TRBD1 (5 bases). The V gene's germline CDR1 is SGHVS and CDR2 FQNEAQ. The V end was cut by 5 bases, the J end by 1 base, with 11 bases between. This CDR3 spans 14 amino acids. The CDR3, as DNA: TGTGCCAGCAGCCTTGTGCAGGGGAACACTGAAGCTTTCTTT. This encodes CASSLVQGNTEAFF.

As for this clone: The junction departs from germline at one end; a sequencing error may be responsible. The chain employs TRBV11-3 and TRBJ2-7; 8 bases are shared with TRBD1. The germline V gene encodes CDR1 SGHNT and CDR2 YENEEA. The CDR3 has 13 residues. CDR3 protein: CASSIDRGSEQYF. The CDR3, as DNA: TGTGCCAGCAGCATAGACAGGGGCAGCGAGCAGTACTTC.

V gene TRBV10-1 combines with J gene TRBJ2-5, with 7 nucleotides matching TRBD1. After removal of 0 bases from V and 2 bases from J, the junction contained 6 bases not matched to a gene. Looked up from germline, CDR1 is WNHNN and CDR2 is SYGVQD (reference sequence). This CDR3 contains 16 residues. CDR3 nucleotides: TGCGCCAGCAGTGAGTCGACAGGCAGGGGGCAAGAGACCCAGTACTTC. It translates to CASSESTGRGQETQYF.

The chain links TRBV6-5 to TRBJ1-1, with D possibly TRBD1 on 6 matching bases. The CDR3 has 14 amino acids. Looked up from germline, CDR1 is MNHEY and CDR2 is SVGAGI. The V end lost 4 bases, the J end lost 7 bases, and 16 bases lay between the germline ends. The DNA for the CDR3 is TGTGCCAGCAGTTCAGGGGACGGACCCCATGAAGCTTTCTTT. Translation gives CASSSGDGPHEAFF.

The genes are TRBV7-9 and TRBJ2-3, with D perhaps matching TRBD2 (6 bases). The CDR3 is 15 residues long. Germline loops: CDR1 SEHNR, CDR2 FQNEAQ (reference sequence). V was clipped by 5 bases and J by 0 bases, with 12 bases between them. The CDR3 nucleotides read TGTGCCAGCAGCCACGTAAGCGGGAGCACAGATACGCAGTATTTT. Translation: CASSHVSGSTDTQYF.

This chain connects TRBV11-2 to TRBJ2-7, with D perhaps matching TRBD1 (6 bases). There are 13 residues in the CDR3. V gave up 4 bases and J gave up 5 bases, with 12 bases separating them. In germline, CDR1 is SGHAT, CDR2 FQNNGV. The CDR3 nucleotides are TGTGCCAGCAGCTATACCAGGGGCCACGAGCAGTACTTC. As protein: CASSYTRGHEQYF.

The V call is TRBV28, the J call TRBJ1-2, with 11 nucleotides matching TRBD1. Germline V gene sequence: CDR1 MDHEN, CDR2 SYDVKM. The CDR3 covers 14 residues. Trimming took 2 bases from V and 6 from J; bases not matched to a gene: 2. CDR3 sequence: CASSLRTGGNGYTF. CDR3 DNA: TGTGCCAGCAGTTTACGGACAGGGGGCAATGGCTACACCTTC.

The rearrangement links TRBV9 to TRBJ2-1; TRBD2 agrees at 10 bases. The V gene end was trimmed by 0 bases and the J gene end by 5 bases; junction bases not matched to a gene: 2. The CDR3 has 15 amino acids. Germline V CDR1 and CDR2: SGDLS, YYNGEE. Here the CDR3 reads CASSVDGLADNEQFF. CDR3 nucleotides: TGTGCCAGCAGCGTAGATGGACTAGCGGACAATGAGCAGTTCTTC.

This chain links TRBV7-6 with TRBJ2-7; TRBD1 is a possible D gene (6 bases). Germline V gene data show CDR1 as SGHVS and CDR2 as FNYEAQ. Deletions cut 5 bases from V and 0 bases from J, with 14 bases between. The CDR3 spans 15 residues. CDR3 DNA sequence: TGTGCCAGCAGCCTTACAGGGCACAGCTCCTACGAGCAGTACTTC. This sequence encodes CASSLTGHSSYEQYF.

This clone was seen only once. J is TRBJ2-2 and V is TRBV9, with 8 bases identical to TRBD1. Germline V gives CDR1 SGDLS, CDR2 YYNGEE. Unmatched junction bases numbered 12, after V lost 3 bases and J lost 8 bases. The CDR3 covers 16 residues. The DNA for the CDR3 is TGTGCCAGCAGCGGGGGACAGGCGCTGCTCGGGGGGGAGCTGTTTTTT. Amino acid sequence: CASSGGQALLGGELFF.

The gene calls are TRBV9 and TRBJ2-4; 10 positions agree with TRBD1. V trimming: 0 bases; J trimming: 9 bases; junction bases outside the gene matches: 6. The CDR3 is 15 amino acids. CDR1 and CDR2 from the germline V gene are SGDLS and YYNGEE. The CDR3: CASSVETGGAGIQYF. The CDR3 region has the DNA TGTGCCAGCAGCGTAGAGACAGGGGGCGCCGGCATTCAGTACTTC.

V usage is TRBV10-3 and J usage is TRBJ1-2; maybe TRBD1 (6 bases). Trimming removed 7 bases at V and 8 bases at J, with 20 bases between. This CDR3 comprises 14 residues. The germline V gene has CDR1 ENHRY and CDR2 SYGVKD. The CDR3, as DNA: TGTGCCATCACTGACGACAGGATGGGGGACGGCTACACCTTC. Encoded protein: CAITDDRMGDGYTF.

The chain couples TRBV30 to TRBJ2-1; D gene uncertain. CDR3 size: 12 residues. Germline V gives CDR1 GTSNPN, CDR2 SVGIG (reference sequence). Between the trimmed V and J ends, which lost 1 base and 6 bases, there was a span of 7 bases. CDR3 amino acids: CAWSAGFNEQFF. CDR3 sequence (DNA): TGTGCCTGGAGTGCCGGTTTCAATGAGCAGTTCTTC.

The chain employs TRBV28 and TRBJ2-7; the match to TRBD1 covers 7 bases. Unmatched junction bases numbered 8, after V lost 5 bases and J lost 4 bases. The germline gives CDR1 MDHEN, CDR2 SYDVKM. The CDR3 extends over 14 amino acids. This CDR3 is CASSPPGQRYEQYF. In DNA, the CDR3 is TGTGCCAGCAGTCCGCCGGGACAGAGATACGAGCAGTACTTC. Based on the CDR3 plus reference TRBV28 and TRBJ2-7, the full variable domain is DVKVTQSSRYLVKRTGEKVFLECVQDMDHENMFWYRQDPGLGLRLIYFSYDVKMKEKGDIPEGYSVSREKKERFSLILESASTNQTSMYLCASSPPGQRYEQYFGPGTRLTVT.

The CDR3 protein is CASSLLGGGNTIYF. Here the CDR3 DNA reads TGTGCCAGCAGCCTCCTCGGGGGAGGAAACACCATATATTTT. This chain uses TRBV27 with TRBJ1-3, with a tentative D call TRBD1 (5 bases). The CDR3 loop spans 14 amino acids. The ends were cut back, 6 bases at V and 4 bases at J, with 13 bases in the middle. Germline V gene sequence: CDR1 MNHEY, CDR2 SMNVEV (reference sequence).

This sequence joins TRBV12-5 and TRBJ2-3; 12 bases map to TRBD2. Per the germline V gene, CDR1 is LGHNT and CDR2 is FRNRAP. The CDR3 runs 13 residues. V lost 8 bases to trimming and J lost 6 bases; unmatched junction nucleotides: 3. The CDR3 loop reads CASRTSGEDTQYF. DNA of the CDR3: TGTGCTAGTAGGACTAGCGGGGAGGATACGCAGTATTTT.

This rearrangement joins TRBV5-1 to TRBJ1-1; 9 positions match TRBD1. The J segment lost 5 bases and the V segment lost 4 bases, leaving 18 bases of the junction unmatched. Germline loops: CDR1 SGHRS, CDR2 YFSETQ. The CDR3 runs to 18 residues. As DNA, the CDR3 is TGCGCCAGCAGCCGACCGACCCGGGACAGGGAAGGTGTAACTGAAGCTTTCTTT. Translated: CASSRPTRDREGVTEAFF.

This chain joins TRBV9 and TRBJ2-3; 12 nucleotides line up with TRBD2. Unmatched junction bases numbered 9, after V lost 4 bases and J lost 3 bases. The CDR3 length is 17 residues. Germline CDR1 reads SGDLS; CDR2 reads YYNGEE. CDR3 DNA: TGTGCCAGCAGCCTACGCGGACTAGCGGGGCGGACAGATACGCAGTATTTT. It translates to CASSLRGLAGRTDTQYF.

The CDR3 sequence is CATSREQGDFAQHF. CDR3 sequence (DNA): TGTGCCACCAGCAGAGAACAGGGAGACTTTGCCCAGCATTTT. The chain is built from TRBV15 and TRBJ1-5, with a weak D call TRBD1 (6 bases). Germline V gene lookup returns CDR1 LNHNV and CDR2 YYDKDF (reference sequence). Between the trimmed V and J ends, which lost 0 bases and 11 bases, there was a span of 14 bases. The CDR3 loop spans 14 amino acids.

This rearrangement joins TRBV5-4 to TRBJ2-1, with TRBD2 matching over 13 bases. There are 17 residues in the CDR3. V lost 1 base and J lost 6; bases outside the gene matches: 7. Germline V gene lookup returns CDR1 SGHNT and CDR2 YYREEE (reference sequence). For the CDR3, the DNA is TGTGCCAGCAGCTTGAAGTCAGGACTAGCGGGAGTCAATGAGCAGTTCTTC. Translating it yields CASSLKSGLAGVNEQFF.